This record covers a single T cell receptor beta chain. The data belong to a study of blood T cell repertoires in COVID-19. In the study overall: Acute-phase and convalescent COVID-19 samples originated in the United States, Italy and Spain.

CDR3 length: 16 amino acids. From germline, CDR1 is SGDLS and CDR2 YYNGEE. V shed 0 bases and J 6 bases; nucleotides not matched to a gene: 12. Profiling relied on immunoSEQ multiplex PCR, and the TCRdb table lists in-frame clones only, not all of them. Here the sample spans some 410,000 clones, 70% to 90% being singletons. V usage is TRBV9 and J usage is TRBJ2-7; 7 nucleotides align to TRBD1. The source is a woman in her twenties or thirties with acute COVID-19. The specimen sequenced was PBMCs or T cells enriched from blood (not recorded which). Here the CDR3 DNA reads TGTGCCAGCAGCGTAGAGGACTTATCGGGGACAGCCGAGCAGTACTTC. It yields the protein CASSVEDLSGTAEQYF.